The rows below give T cell receptor beta chains drawn from one sample of a study of T cells in Graves' hyperthyroidism and ophthalmopathy. TCRdb ran MiXCR on the multiplex PCR reads and lists one entry per CDR3 protein. The sample has under 450,000 distinct CDR3 sequences; about 15% are singletons. The sequencing sample was made of blood. Receptor source: a woman in her twenties or thirties with Graves' hyperthyroidism that later progressed to Graves' ophthalmopathy. Both conserved end residues are part of each CDR3. A D gene is named only where the DNA matches it firmly. Size tells how often a clone was seen (once, few, many) or the class of an expanded clone, and some rows leave it out.

V gene	clone size	D gene	J gene	CDR3 protein	CDR3 DNA
TRBV11-3	many	TRBD1	TRBJ2-1	CASSPNRGNEQFF	TGTGCCAGCAGCCCCAACAGGGGTAATGAGCAGTTCTTC
TRBV20-1	many	.	TRBJ2-5	CSARDGIRPQETQYF	TGCAGTGCTAGAGATGGGATCAGACCCCAAGAGACCCAGTACTTC
TRBV28	many	TRBD1	TRBJ2-5	CASTSGGKWTGENQETQYF	TGTGCCAGCACGTCAGGGGGGAAATGGACAGGGGAGAACCAAGAGACCCAGTACTTC
TRBV5-1	few	TRBD2	TRBJ2-7	CASSFTSAYEQYF	TGCGCCAGCAGCTTCACTAGCGCCTACGAGCAGTACTTC
TRBV5-5	.	.	TRBJ1-1	CASSLADSASEAFF	TGTGCCAGCAGCCTAGCGGACAGCGCGAGTGAAGCTTTCTTT
TRBV4-1	.	.	TRBJ2-7	CASSQGTDHSYEQYF	TGCGCCAGCAGCCAAGGGACTGATCACTCCTACGAGCAGTACTTC
TRBV30	many	TRBD1	TRBJ2-7	CAWGGGTAPSYEQYF	TGTGCCTGGGGAGGTGGGACAGCGCCTTCCTACGAGCAGTACTTC
TRBV24-1	many	TRBD2	TRBJ2-3	CATSELAGDTDTQYF	TGTGCCACCAGTGAGTTAGCGGGGGACACAGATACGCAGTATTTT
TRBV7-9	many	.	TRBJ2-3	CASSPPATEGDTQYF	TGTGCCAGCAGCCCACCAGCGACCGAGGGAGATACGCAGTATTTT
TRBV12-3/TRBV12-4	many	.	TRBJ2-3	CASSLSGTGTDTQYF	TGTGCCAGCAGTCTTAGCGGAACGGGCACAGATACGCAGTATTTT
TRBV29-1	few	.	TRBJ2-5	CSVGPGGETQYF	TGCAGCGTTGGTCCAGGCGGGGAGACCCAGTACTTC
TRBV20-1	few	.	TRBJ2-7	CSAAGTDEQYF	TGCAGTGCTGCCGGGACGGACGAGCAGTACTTC
TRBV2	many	.	TRBJ1-5	CASSEVWGNQPQHF	TGTGCCAGCAGTGAAGTGTGGGGGAATCAGCCCCAGCATTTT
TRBV11-2	many	TRBD1	TRBJ1-2	CASSLRDREDQNGYTF	TGTGCCAGCAGCCTCCGGGACAGGGAAGATCAAAATGGCTACACCTTC
TRBV2	many	TRBD2	TRBJ2-3	CASSDLAGEADTQYF	TGTGCCAGCAGTGATTTAGCGGGAGAGGCAGATACGCAGTATTTT
TRBV6-1	.	.	TRBJ2-3	CASSSLLSTDTQYF	TGTGCCAGCAGTAGTCTACTCAGCACAGATACGCAGTATTTT
TRBV28	.	.	TRBJ1-3	CAGSLWGFSGNTIYF	TGTGCCGGCAGTTTATGGGGCTTCTCTGGAAACACCATATATTTT
TRBV4-1	few	.	TRBJ1-2	CASSLEGGWIGYGYTF	TGCGCCAGCAGCCTAGAAGGTGGGTGGATTGGCTATGGCTACACCTTC
TRBV20-1	many	TRBD1	TRBJ2-3	CSARDPGQAGTDTQYF	TGCAGTGCTAGAGATCCCGGACAGGCGGGCACAGATACGCAGTATTTT
TRBV7-2	.	.	TRBJ1-5	CASSLYIGYSNQPQHF	TGTGCCAGCAGCTTATATATAGGGTATAGCAATCAGCCCCAGCATTTT
TRBV19	many	.	TRBJ2-2	CASSIMGTELLNTGELFF	TGTGCCAGTAGTATTATGGGGACCGAGCTCCTGAACACCGGGGAGCTGTTTTTT
TRBV10-3	many	.	TRBJ1-2	CAISDPMRGGYTF	TGTGCCATCAGTGACCCCATGCGGGGCGGCTACACCTTC
TRBV6-1	many	.	TRBJ1-6	CASSRIGSASPLHF	TGTGCCAGCAGTCGAATTGGATCCGCTTCACCCCTCCACTTT
TRBV9	few	.	TRBJ2-7	CASSVGRSDYEQYF	TGTGCCAGCAGCGTCGGAAGAAGTGACTACGAGCAGTACTTC
TRBV27	many	.	TRBJ2-5	CASSLLLGETQYF	TGTGCCAGCAGTTTATTACTGGGGGAGACCCAGTACTTC
TRBV7-6	many	TRBD2	TRBJ2-1	CASSLVSAGGYNEQFF	TGTGCCAGCAGCTTAGTTTCCGCGGGGGGTTACAATGAGCAGTTCTTC